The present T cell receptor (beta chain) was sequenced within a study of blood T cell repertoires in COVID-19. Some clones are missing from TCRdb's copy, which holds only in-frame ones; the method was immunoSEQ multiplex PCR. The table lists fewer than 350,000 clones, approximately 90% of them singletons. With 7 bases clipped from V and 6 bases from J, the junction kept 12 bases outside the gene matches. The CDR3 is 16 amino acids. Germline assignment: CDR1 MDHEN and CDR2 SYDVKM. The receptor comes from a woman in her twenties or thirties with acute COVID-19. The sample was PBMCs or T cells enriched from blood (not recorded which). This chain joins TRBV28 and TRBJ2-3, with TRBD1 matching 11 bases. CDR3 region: CASTGFGTGGADTQYF. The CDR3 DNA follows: TGTGCCAGCACGGGTTTCGGGACAGGGGGTGCGGATACGCAGTATTTT.